This T cell receptor beta chain was profiled in a study of blood T cells in healthy people across ages. This clonotype occurred many times. Combining a sample-barcoded 5' primer with a J-beta primer mix, a second PCR ran for 7 to 11 cycles. One entry per CDR3 protein, called by TCRdb with MiXCR from the 5' RACE reads. The sample yields fewer than 900,000 distinct CDR3 sequences, 35% to 40% seen once. Individuals who donated were healthy Caucasians from Russia aged roughly 6 to 100. The sequenced material came from blood. This TCR came from a man between 18 and 29 years old in good health.

The CDR3 nucleotides read TGTGCCAGCAGCAGCCGACAGGGCTTCCTTAACTATGGCTACACCTTC. Translating it yields CASSSRQGFLNYGYTF. The chain employs TRBV9 and TRBJ1-2, with 7 bases aligning to TRBD1. Per germline, CDR1 SGDLS and CDR2 YYNGEE. The ends lost 4 bases at V and 1 base at J; junction bases unmatched: 10. The CDR3 extends over 16 amino acids.